Below, 27 T cell receptor beta chains from the same sample are listed, as sequenced in a study of T-cell memory formation after mild COVID-19. TCRdb processed the 5' RACE reads anew with MiXCR; each CDR3 protein has one entry. The sample shows about 39,000 distinct CDR3 sequences, around 6.1% of them seen only once. The sequenced material came from PBMCs or a T cell subset sorted from them (not recorded which). The receptor set was obtained from an adult who had mild COVID-19 (a few samples of this study predate the infection). Cell type and time point are not known.

This clonotype was detected once. Compared with germline, one end of the junction differs, possibly owing to a read error. The rearrangement uses TRBV9 and TRBJ2-1; no definite D call. Per the germline V gene, CDR1 is SGDLS and CDR2 is YYNGEE. CDR3 size: 13 residues. The CDR3 DNA reads as TGTGCCAGCAGCGTGAGCTCCTACACTGAGCAGTTCTTC. It codes for CASSVSSYTEQFF.

This clonotype was detected only a few times. The chain has TRBV20-1 and TRBJ1-1; TRBD1 agrees at 9 bases. Germline CDR1 and CDR2: DFQATT and SNEGSKA (reference sequence). Unmatched junction bases numbered 5, after V lost 4 bases and J lost 2 bases. The CDR3 extends over 14 amino acids. The chain's CDR3 is CSAIQGAGNTEAFF. The CDR3, as DNA: TGCAGTGCTATACAGGGGGCTGGAAACACTGAAGCTTTCTTT.

This clonotype was found a few times. The genes are TRBV20-1 and TRBJ2-3; 11 bases fit TRBD2. CDR1 and CDR2 (germline): DFQATT, SNEGSKA (reference sequence). There are 17 residues in the CDR3. V was pared by 0 bases and J by 2 bases, with 7 bases of the junction left unmatched. The CDR3 coding sequence is TGCAGTGCTAGAGATGCGACTAGCGGGGTAGTCACAGATACGCAGTATTTT. It encodes CSARDATSGVVTDTQYF.

This clonotype occurred a few times. The chain joins TRBV6-5 to TRBJ1-5, with no clear D. Trimming took 5 bases from V and 1 from J, leaving 18 bases between them. Germline V gene sequence: CDR1 MNHEY, CDR2 SVGAGI. This CDR3 has 17 residues. The DNA of the CDR3 is TGTGCCAGCAGTAGCGGCCTTGGTTTTATGAGCAATCAGCCCCAGCATTTT. Translation: CASSSGLGFMSNQPQHF.

This clonotype was found many times. The chain joins TRBV24-1 to TRBJ2-1, with D perhaps TRBD1 or TRBD2 (6 bases each). Trimming took off 1 base at V and 5 bases at J, with 20 bases between the two ends. The CDR3 is 18 amino acids. Germline V gene data show CDR1 as KGHDR and CDR2 as SFDVKD. The CDR3 sequence is CATSDFGGREGRNNEQFF. The DNA of the CDR3 is TGTGCCACCAGTGATTTTGGGGGGCGGGAAGGACGTAACAATGAGCAGTTCTTC.

This clonotype was detected a few times. This sequence joins TRBV5-1 and TRBJ2-3; unclear D gene. Germline CDR1 is SGHRS and CDR2 is YFSETQ. The CDR3 length is 15 residues. Trimming took off 4 bases at V and 0 bases at J, with 12 bases between the two ends. In DNA, the CDR3 is TGCGCCAGCAGCCCACTATCTTGGAGCACAGATACGCAGTATTTT. Amino acid sequence: CASSPLSWSTDTQYF.

Ten or more counts support this clonotype. The V and J genes are TRBV7-3 and TRBJ2-1; 8 bases fit TRBD1. The V gene end was trimmed by 5 bases and the J gene end by 6 bases; junction bases not matched to a gene: 3. The CDR3 runs to 13 residues. Germline V lookup: CDR1 SGHTA, CDR2 FQGTGA. The CDR3 loop reads CASSVGTGNEQFF. The CDR3 DNA is TGTGCCAGCAGCGTCGGGACAGGCAATGAGCAGTTCTTC.

This clonotype was seen ten or more times. The chain employs TRBV6-6 and TRBJ1-1, with D unclear. With 4 bases removed from V and 1 base from J, the gap between germline ends came to 10 bases. Germline lookup yields CDR1 MNHNY and CDR2 SVGAGI (reference sequence). The CDR3 is 14 amino acids. CDR3 coding DNA: TGTGCCAGCAGTTCGGACGGCTCGAACACTGAAGCTTTCTTT. Residues: CASSSDGSNTEAFF.

This clonotype was recorded at least ten times. V and J are TRBV20-1 and TRBJ2-7, with TRBD1 matching 10 bases. V dropped 7 bases and J dropped 0; count of bases not matched to a gene: 3. Germline CDR1 and CDR2: DFQATT and SNEGSKA (reference sequence). This CDR3 is built from 13 residues. The CDR3 bases are TGCAGTGGAAGGACAGGGGGCTCCTACGAGCAGTACTTC. It translates to CSGRTGGSYEQYF.

This chain links TRBV24-1 with TRBJ1-2; 7 positions match TRBD1. Per the germline V gene, CDR1 is KGHDR and CDR2 is SFDVKD. The CDR3 extends over 12 amino acids. J lost 2 bases, V lost 10 bases, and 3 bases had no gene match. The CDR3 DNA sequence: TGTGCCACTTCACAGGGGAACTATGGCTACACCTTC. Translating it yields CATSQGNYGYTF.

There are many counts of this clonotype. The gene calls are TRBV18 and TRBJ2-7; D tentatively fits TRBD1 or TRBD2 (6 bases each). The V end lost 2 bases, the J end lost 7 bases, and 18 bases lay between the germline ends. This CDR3 has 15 residues. Germline values: CDR1 KGHSH, CDR2 LQKENI. Here the CDR3 reads CASSPSRGEGGEQYF. The CDR3 DNA sequence: TGTGCCAGCTCACCAAGCCGGGGAGAGGGGGGAGAGCAGTACTTC.

The chain couples TRBV9 to TRBJ2-1; 7 nucleotides align to TRBD2. This CDR3 contains 17 residues. The germline CDR1 and CDR2 sequences are SGDLS and YYNGEE. Trimming took 3 bases from V and 7 from J; bases not matched to a gene: 16. The chain's CDR3 is CASSEGPPGLGPNEQFF. In nucleotides, the CDR3 is TGTGCCAGCAGCGAGGGCCCCCCCGGACTAGGTCCTAATGAGCAGTTCTTC. Supplemented by reference TRBV9 and TRBJ2-1, the full variable domain reads DSGVTQTPKHLITATGQRVTLRCSPRSGDLSVYWYQQSLDQGLQFLIQYYNGEERAKGNILERFSAQQFPDLHSELNLSSLELGDSALYFCASSEGPPGLGPNEQFFGPGTRLTVL.

This clonotype has a handful of counts. CDR3 bases: TGTGCCAGCAGCCAATCTTTGGGTATTGAGCAGTTCTTC. This codes for CASSQSLGIEQFF. The chain links TRBV14 to TRBJ2-1, with D uncertain. V was shortened by 2 bases and J by 9 bases, with 11 bases between the two germline ends. The CDR3 runs 13 residues. Germline V gene lookup returns CDR1 SGHDN and CDR2 FVKESK.

This chain connects TRBV3-1 to TRBJ2-6; no clear D gene. Germline V gives CDR1 LGHDT, CDR2 YNNKEL (reference sequence). The CDR3 totals 15 residues. V was shortened by 4 bases and J by 0 bases, with 7 bases between the two germline ends. The CDR3 bases are TGTGCCAGCAGCCTCCCCCGCTCTGGGGCCAACGTCCTGACTTTC. This encodes CASSLPRSGANVLTF.

This clonotype has a count of ten or more. V is TRBV20-1 and J is TRBJ1-1; a possible D gene is TRBD1 (5 bases). V was pared by 6 bases and J by 0 bases, with 17 bases between. The CDR3 runs 15 residues. The germline V gene encodes CDR1 DFQATT and CDR2 SNEGSKA (reference sequence). CDR3: CSAQPPGLMNTEAFF. DNA of the CDR3: TGCAGTGCCCAACCGCCGGGACTTATGAACACTGAAGCTTTCTTT.

In this sample, this clonotype turned up many times. The V and J genes are TRBV9 and TRBJ2-6, with D perhaps TRBD1 (6 bases). The V gene lost 4 bases and the J gene lost 0 bases, with 14 bases spanning the gap. This CDR3 has 17 amino acids. Germline V lookup: CDR1 SGDLS, CDR2 YYNGEE. In DNA, the CDR3 is TGTGCCAGCAGCCTGACCATGACAGGCTCTGGGGCCAACGTCCTGACTTTC. This gives the protein CASSLTMTGSGANVLTF.

In this sample, this clonotype turned up a few times. The chain combines TRBV6-5 with TRBJ2-7; D gene ambiguous. The V gene's germline CDR1 is MNHEY and CDR2 SVGAGI. CDR3 size: 15 residues. Trimming shortened V by 0 bases and J by 7 bases, and 16 bases separated the two germline ends. The CDR3 reads CASSYSRLWTKEQYF. CDR3 sequence (DNA): TGTGCCAGCAGTTACTCGCGCCTATGGACCAAAGAGCAGTACTTC.

In this sample, this clonotype turned up many times. The gene calls are TRBV7-9 and TRBJ2-7; D tentatively reads TRBD1 or TRBD2 (5 bases each). Per germline, CDR1 SEHNR and CDR2 FQNEAQ (reference sequence). The CDR3 consists of 15 residues. V lost 2 bases and J 7 bases, leaving 18 bases between the germline ends. The CDR3 sequence is CASSLRGVTLGEQYF. The CDR3 DNA follows: TGTGCCAGCAGCTTACGAGGGGTAACCCTGGGGGAGCAGTACTTC.

This clonotype was counted only a few times. The chain couples TRBV12-3 or TRBV12-4 to TRBJ1-4; TRBD1 matches at 7 bases. The CDR3 sequence is 16 residues long. The trim removed 5 bases at V and 8 bases at J, leaving 14 bases unmatched. The CDR3 protein is CASSVLDREGREKLFF. The DNA of the CDR3 is TGTGCCAGCAGTGTCCTTGACAGGGAGGGTAGAGAAAAACTGTTTTTT.

The chain's CDR3 is CASSLRSTDTQYF. In DNA form, the CDR3 reads TGTGCCAGCAGCCTCCGTTCCACAGATACGCAGTATTTT. The J gene is TRBJ2-3, the V gene TRBV3-1; no reliable D call. The CDR3 is made up of 13 amino acids. V lost 4 bases to trimming and J lost 2 bases, with 7 bases between them. Germline loops: CDR1 LGHDT, CDR2 YNNKEL (reference sequence).

This clonotype was recorded many times. V gene TRBV12-3 or TRBV12-4 combines with J gene TRBJ1-6; perhaps TRBD1 as D (5 bases). This CDR3 spans 15 amino acids. V was pared by 3 bases and J by 11 bases, with 17 bases between. The CDR3 sequence is CASSLGDPKLAPLHF. The DNA of the CDR3 is TGTGCCAGCAGTTTGGGGGACCCAAAACTCGCACCCCTCCACTTT.

This clonotype has a count of ten or more. The genes are TRBV7-3 and TRBJ1-1; TRBD1 is a possible D gene (6 bases). Trimming took off 5 bases at V and 4 bases at J, with 17 bases between the two ends. Germline V gives CDR1 SGHTA, CDR2 FQGTGA. CDR3 size: 15 residues. The CDR3 loop reads CASSPEGGGITEAFF. The CDR3 DNA is TGTGCCAGCAGCCCCGAGGGGGGGGGTATCACTGAAGCTTTCTTT.

This clonotype was detected ten times or more. J is TRBJ1-2 and V is TRBV6-6; D unclear. This CDR3 is 14 amino acids long. CDR1 and CDR2 (germline): MNHNY, SVGAGI (reference sequence). V lost 1 base to trimming and J lost 2 bases, with 8 bases between them. CDR3 nucleotides: TGTGCCAGCAGTTACTTGGACGGCAACTATGGCTACACCTTC. Protein product: CASSYLDGNYGYTF.

Ten or more counts support this clonotype. Here the CDR3 reads CASSQDSLLDEQFF. The CDR3 nucleotides read TGTGCCAGCAGCCAAGATTCCCTGCTCGATGAGCAGTTCTTC. V gene TRBV3-1 combines with J gene TRBJ2-1, with no clear D. The germline gives CDR1 LGHDT, CDR2 YNNKEL (reference sequence). This CDR3 region has 14 residues. Trimming took 0 bases from V and 8 from J, leaving 11 bases between them.

This clonotype appeared a few times. CDR3 in DNA: TGTGCCAGCAGGGCCACAACCGCAACTAATGAAAAACTGTTTTTT. Translated: CASRATTATNEKLFF. The chain has TRBV2 and TRBJ1-4; D gene unclear. Trimming removed 6 bases from V and 0 bases from J, with 11 bases in between. Germline loops: CDR1 SNHLY, CDR2 FYNNEI. CDR3 size: 15 residues.

This chain joins TRBV6-6 and TRBJ2-2; D call uncertain. Per the germline V gene, CDR1 is MNHNY and CDR2 is SVGAGI (reference sequence). There are 15 residues in the CDR3. Trimming removed 2 bases at V and 3 bases at J, with 10 bases between. In nucleotides, the CDR3 is TGTGCCAGCAGTTACAAGGGCGTCCACACCGGGGAGCTGTTTTTT. Its protein is CASSYKGVHTGELFF.

This clonotype was recorded at least ten times. This chain uses TRBV28 with TRBJ1-2; D is unresolved. This CDR3 spans 14 amino acids. V dropped 8 bases and J dropped 4 bases, with 17 bases sitting between them. Germline lookup yields CDR1 MDHEN and CDR2 SYDVKM. The CDR3 spells CASETLGNSYGYTF. The CDR3 DNA follows: TGTGCCAGCGAGACGTTGGGAAACTCCTATGGCTACACCTTC.